This TCR beta chain was obtained from a study of blood T cell repertoires in COVID-19. Study-level background: Acute-phase and convalescent COVID-19 samples originated in the United States, Italy and Spain.

Authors' data handling: It was from reference gene primer amplification that nucleated cell counts were estimated. The method was immunoSEQ multiplex PCR; TCRdb's version includes in-frame clones alone and lacks a portion of them. That table furnishes V, J and clone size, whereas the DNA furnished D and trimming. The table records 200,000 to 300,000 clones, approximately 80% of them present only once. Germline assignment: CDR1 SEHNR and CDR2 FQNEAQ (reference sequence). Trimming stripped 5 bases from V and 2 bases from J, with 6 bases between. CDR3 length: 12 amino acids. This receptor was taken from a woman over 75 with acute or convalescent COVID-19. Sequencing was carried out using peripheral blood. The V gene is TRBV7-9, the J gene TRBJ1-1; no clear D gene. CDR3 DNA: TGTGCCAGCAGCCGGGAAAACACTGAAGCTTTCTTT. This codes for CASSRENTEAFF.